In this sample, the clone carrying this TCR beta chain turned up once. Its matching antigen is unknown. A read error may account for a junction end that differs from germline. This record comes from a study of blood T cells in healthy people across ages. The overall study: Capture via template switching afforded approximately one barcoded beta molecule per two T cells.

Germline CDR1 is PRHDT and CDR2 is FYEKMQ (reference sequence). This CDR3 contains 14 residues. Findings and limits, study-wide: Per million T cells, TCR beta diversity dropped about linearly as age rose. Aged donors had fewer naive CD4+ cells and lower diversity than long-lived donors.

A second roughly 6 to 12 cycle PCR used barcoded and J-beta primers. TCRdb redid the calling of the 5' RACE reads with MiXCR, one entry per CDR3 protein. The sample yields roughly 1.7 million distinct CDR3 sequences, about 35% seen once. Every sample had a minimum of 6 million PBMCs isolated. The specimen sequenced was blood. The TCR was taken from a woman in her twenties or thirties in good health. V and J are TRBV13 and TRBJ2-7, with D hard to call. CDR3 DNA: TGTGCCAGCAGTCAAGGCCCGACGGCCTACGTGCAGTACTTC. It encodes CASSQGPTAYVQYF.